The 16 T cell receptor beta chains presented below share a single source sample, sequenced in a study of blood T cell repertoires in COVID-19. Clones were sequenced by immunoSEQ multiplex PCR, and TCRdb holds only the in-frame ones, with some missing. This table holds 120,000 to 150,000 clones, 84% found once. The sequencing sample was made of peripheral blood. Every receptor here comes from a man aged 25 to 40 with COVID-19, enrolled during active disease.

This clone was seen a handful of times. The chain couples TRBV5-1 to TRBJ2-7; the match to TRBD2 covers 11 bases. This CDR3 is built from 14 residues. The germline gives CDR1 SGHRS, CDR2 YFSETQ. After removal of 4 bases from V and 3 bases from J, the junction contained 3 bases not matched to a gene. The CDR3 nucleotides read TGCGCCAGCAGCAGGGGACTAGCGGACTACGAGCAGTACTTC. Amino acid sequence: CASSRGLADYEQYF.

This rearrangement joins TRBV7-3 to TRBJ2-6; D call uncertain. Germline V gene lookup returns CDR1 SGHTA and CDR2 FQGTGA. The CDR3 runs to 15 residues. Trimming removed 5 bases from V and 2 bases from J, with 10 bases in between. CDR3 in DNA: TGTGCCAGCAGCCCCAGTTATGCTGGGGCCAACGTCCTGACTTTC. Translated, it gives CASSPSYAGANVLTF.

As to this clone: The junction departs from the called germline gene at one end, perhaps through a read error. The V call is TRBV27, the J call TRBJ1-5; TRBD1 is a possible D gene (5 bases). Germline assignment: CDR1 MNHEY and CDR2 SMNVEV (reference sequence). CDR3 size: 11 residues. The CDR3 sequence is CASSQPMGGNF. DNA of the CDR3: TGTGCCAGCAGTCAACCAATGGGGGGGAATTTT.

This chain uses TRBV5-6 with TRBJ1-6; tentative D call: TRBD1 (5 bases). Germline CDR1 reads SGHDT; CDR2 reads YYEEEE. Trimming took off 1 base at V and 0 bases at J, with 8 bases between the two ends. CDR3 length: 16 amino acids. The CDR3 DNA reads as TGTGCCAGCAGCTTGAGGGGTAGCTCCTATAATTCACCCCTCCACTTT. This gives the protein CASSLRGSSYNSPLHF.

The rearrangement uses TRBV30 and TRBJ1-5; a weak D match, TRBD1 (5 bases). The CDR3 loop spans 14 amino acids. Germline V gene sequence: CDR1 GTSNPN, CDR2 SVGIG (reference sequence). The V gene lost 0 bases and the J gene lost 7 bases, with 13 bases spanning the gap. The CDR3 spells CAWSVGPPGQPQHF. CDR3 nucleotides: TGTGCCTGGAGTGTGGGGCCCCCGGGCCAGCCCCAGCATTTT.

The chain links TRBV7-2 to TRBJ2-3; TRBD2 matches 9 bases. V shed 3 bases, J shed 9 bases, and the junction held 10 bases outside the gene matches. Germline V CDR1 and CDR2: SGHTA, FQGNSA. The CDR3 sequence is 15 residues long. Here the CDR3 DNA reads TGTGCCAGCAGCTTTAGCGGGGGCTTTACAGGGACGCAGTATTTT. Translation: CASSFSGGFTGTQYF.

V is TRBV25-1 and J is TRBJ2-7; possible D gene TRBD2, 5 bases. Germline V gene lookup returns CDR1 MGHDK and CDR2 SYGVNS. V was clipped by 7 bases and J by 0 bases, with 13 bases between them. This CDR3 contains 14 residues. CDR3 nucleotides: TGTGCCAGCACCGCAGCTGAGGGCTCCTACGAGCAGTACTTC. Translation: CASTAAEGSYEQYF.

The chain is built from TRBV10-3 and TRBJ2-5; 8 nucleotides agree with TRBD1. Germline CDR1 reads ENHRY; CDR2 reads SYGVKD. The CDR3 consists of 14 residues. V was pared by 2 bases and J by 4 bases, with 3 bases of the junction left unmatched. CDR3 sequence (DNA): TGTGCCATCAGTGAGCGACAGGGGTCAGAGACCCAGTACTTC. This codes for CAISERQGSETQYF.

The CDR3 loop is CASTKGQTVTAGDTEAFF. The CDR3 DNA reads as TGTGCCAGCACTAAAGGCCAGACAGTGACCGCGGGGGACACTGAAGCTTTCTTT. The chain links TRBV7-9 to TRBJ1-1; TRBD1 is a possible D gene (5 bases). Deletions cut 7 bases from V and 3 bases from J, with 27 bases between. The CDR3 totals 18 residues. Germline loops: CDR1 SEHNR, CDR2 FQNEAQ (reference sequence). Complete variable domain (other parts from reference TRBV7-9 and TRBJ1-1): DTGVSQNPRHKITKRGQNVTFRCDPISEHNRLYWYRQTLGQGPEFLTYFQNEAQLEKSRLLSDRFSAERPKGSFSTLEIQRTEQGDSAMYLCASTKGQTVTAGDTEAFFGQGTRLTVV.

V is TRBV5-1 and J is TRBJ1-2; D gene uncertain. Per the germline V gene, CDR1 is SGHRS and CDR2 is YFSETQ. The CDR3 consists of 14 residues. With 0 bases removed from V and 4 bases from J, the gap between germline ends came to 10 bases. Here the CDR3 reads CASSLARSGYGYTF. CDR3 bases: TGCGCCAGCAGCTTGGCCCGTTCAGGCTATGGCTACACCTTC. Using reference TRBV5-1 and TRBJ1-2 for the parts outside the CDR3, the full variable domain is KAGVTQTPRYLIKTRGQQVTLSCSPISGHRSVSWYQQTPGQGLQFLFEYFSETQRNKGNFPGRFSGRQFSNSRSEMNVSTLELGDSALYLCASSLARSGYGYTFGSGTRLTVV.

This clone is a singleton in its sample. V usage is TRBV29-1 and J usage is TRBJ2-5; no firm D call. CDR1 SQVTM and CDR2 ANQGSEA come from the germline V gene. With 6 bases removed from V and 5 bases from J, the gap between germline ends came to 7 bases. This CDR3 has 10 residues. CDR3 residues: CSVPGETQYF. The CDR3 DNA reads as TGCAGCGTCCCCGGGGAGACCCAGTACTTC.

This clone was detected only a few times. This chain joins TRBV7-3 and TRBJ1-2; D gene uncertain. The V gene lost 2 bases and the J gene lost 2 bases, with 9 bases spanning the gap. Per germline, CDR1 SGHTA and CDR2 FQGTGA. The CDR3 has 14 residues. The CDR3 DNA is TGTGCCAGCAGCTTACTGCCACAGAACTATGGCTACACCTTC. Translating gives CASSLLPQNYGYTF.

This clone was picked up one time. The J gene is TRBJ1-1, the V gene TRBV5-1; D call uncertain. V gave up 4 bases and J gave up 1 base, with 17 bases separating them. The CDR3 runs 16 residues. Germline CDR1 is SGHRS and CDR2 is YFSETQ. As DNA, the CDR3 is TGCGCCAGCAGCGCGGCACCCGGGGTCAGGAACACTGAAGCTTTCTTT. Translated: CASSAAPGVRNTEAFF.

V gene TRBV7-6 combines with J gene TRBJ2-2; 12 bases are a match to TRBD2. Germline-derived CDR1 and CDR2 are SGHVS and FNYEAQ. V dropped 5 bases and J dropped 6; count of bases not matched to a gene: 4. The CDR3 runs 15 residues. For the CDR3, the DNA is TGTGCCAGCAGCCGGACTAGCGGGAAGTCCGGGGAGCTGTTTTTT. Its protein product is CASSRTSGKSGELFF. Complete variable domain (other parts from reference TRBV7-6 and TRBJ2-2): GAGVSQSPRYKVTKRGQDVALRCDPISGHVSLYWYRQALGQGPEFLTYFNYEAQQDKSGLPNDRFSAERPEGSISTLTIQRTEQRDSAMYRCASSRTSGKSGELFFGEGSRLTVL.

The chain is built from TRBV18 and TRBJ2-7, with TRBD2 identical over 8 bases. CDR3 length equals 14 residues. V gave up 1 base and J gave up 3 bases; unmatched junction bases: 2. Germline CDR1 reads KGHSH; CDR2 reads LQKENI. This CDR3 is CASSPRLAIYEQYF. The CDR3 DNA follows: TGTGCCAGCTCACCACGACTAGCGATCTACGAGCAGTACTTC.

V is TRBV7-2 and J is TRBJ2-7, with D possibly matching TRBD2 (5 bases). The germline V gene has CDR1 SGHTA and CDR2 FQGNSA. V lost 0 bases, J lost 1 base, and 10 bases lay in between. The CDR3 contains 15 residues. The CDR3 DNA sequence: TGTGCCAGCAGCTTAGCGGCGGGCCTGTCCTACGAGCAGTACTTC. Translation gives CASSLAAGLSYEQYF.